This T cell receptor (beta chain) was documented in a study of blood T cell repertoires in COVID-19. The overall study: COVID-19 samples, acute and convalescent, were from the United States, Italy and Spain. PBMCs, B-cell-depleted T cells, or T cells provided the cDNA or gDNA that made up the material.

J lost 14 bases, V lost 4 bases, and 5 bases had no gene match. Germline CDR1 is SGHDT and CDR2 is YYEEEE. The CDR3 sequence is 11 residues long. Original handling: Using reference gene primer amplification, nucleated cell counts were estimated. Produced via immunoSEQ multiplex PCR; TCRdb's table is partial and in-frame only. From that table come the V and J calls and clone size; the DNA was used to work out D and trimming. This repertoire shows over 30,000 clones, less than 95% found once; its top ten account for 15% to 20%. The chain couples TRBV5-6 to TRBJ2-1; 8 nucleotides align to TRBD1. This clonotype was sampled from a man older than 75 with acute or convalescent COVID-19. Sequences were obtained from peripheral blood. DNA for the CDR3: TGTGCCAGCAGCCGGGCAGGGGGCAAGTTCTTC. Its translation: CASSRAGGKFF.